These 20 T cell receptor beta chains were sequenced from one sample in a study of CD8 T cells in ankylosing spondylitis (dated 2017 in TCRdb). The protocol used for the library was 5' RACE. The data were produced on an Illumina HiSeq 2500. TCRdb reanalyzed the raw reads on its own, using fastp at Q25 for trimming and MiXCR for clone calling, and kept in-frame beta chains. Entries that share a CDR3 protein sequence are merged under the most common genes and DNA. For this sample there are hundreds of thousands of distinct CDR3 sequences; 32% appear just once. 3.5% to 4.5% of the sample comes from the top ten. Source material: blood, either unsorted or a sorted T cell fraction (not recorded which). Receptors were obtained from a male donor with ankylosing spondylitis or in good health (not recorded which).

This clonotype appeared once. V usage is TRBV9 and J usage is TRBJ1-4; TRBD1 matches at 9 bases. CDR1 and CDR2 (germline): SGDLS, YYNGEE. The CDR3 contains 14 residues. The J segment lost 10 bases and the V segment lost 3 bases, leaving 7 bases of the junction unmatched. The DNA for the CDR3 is TGTGCCAGCAGCGCCCCGGGACAGGGAGGAAAACTGTTTTTT. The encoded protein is CASSAPGQGGKLFF.

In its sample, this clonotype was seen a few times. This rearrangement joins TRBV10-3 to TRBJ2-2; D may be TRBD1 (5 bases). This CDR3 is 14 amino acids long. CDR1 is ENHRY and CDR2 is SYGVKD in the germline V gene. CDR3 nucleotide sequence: TGTGCTACAGTAGGGGTAGAAAACACCGGGGAGCTGTTTTTT. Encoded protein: CATVGVENTGELFF.

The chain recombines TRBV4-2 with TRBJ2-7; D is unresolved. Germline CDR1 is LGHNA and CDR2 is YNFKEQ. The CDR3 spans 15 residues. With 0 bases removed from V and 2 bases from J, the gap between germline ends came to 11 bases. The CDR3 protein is CASSQERSGPYEQYF. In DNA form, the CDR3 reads TGTGCCAGCAGCCAAGAAAGGTCGGGCCCCTACGAGCAGTACTTC.

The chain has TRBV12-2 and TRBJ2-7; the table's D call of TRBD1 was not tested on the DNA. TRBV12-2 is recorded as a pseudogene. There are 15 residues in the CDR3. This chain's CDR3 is CASRLGQGHSYEQYF. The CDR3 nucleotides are TGTGCAAGTCGCTTAGGACAGGGCCACTCCTACGAGCAGTACTTC.

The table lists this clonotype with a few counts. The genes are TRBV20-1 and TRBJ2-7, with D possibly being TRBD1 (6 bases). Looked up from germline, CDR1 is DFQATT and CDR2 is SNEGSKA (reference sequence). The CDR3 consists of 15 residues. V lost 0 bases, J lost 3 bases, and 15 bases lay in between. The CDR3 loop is CSARDQQGTDYEQYF. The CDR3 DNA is TGCAGTGCTAGAGATCAACAGGGTACCGACTACGAGCAGTACTTC.

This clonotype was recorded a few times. CDR3 protein: CSARSDRYEQYF. The CDR3 DNA follows: TGCAGTGCTAGGTCGGATAGATACGAGCAGTACTTC. The chain carries TRBV20-1 and TRBJ2-7; D gene unclear. Germline loops: CDR1 DFQATT, CDR2 SNEGSKA (reference sequence). V was trimmed by 3 bases and J by 4 bases, leaving 10 bases between them. The CDR3 spans 12 residues.

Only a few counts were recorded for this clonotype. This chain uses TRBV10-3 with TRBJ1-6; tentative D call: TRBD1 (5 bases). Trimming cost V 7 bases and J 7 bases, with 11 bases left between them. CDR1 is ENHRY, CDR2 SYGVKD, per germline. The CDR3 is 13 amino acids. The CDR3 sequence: CAITSDKNSPLHF. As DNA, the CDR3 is TGTGCCATCACCTCGGACAAGAATTCACCCCTCCACTTT.

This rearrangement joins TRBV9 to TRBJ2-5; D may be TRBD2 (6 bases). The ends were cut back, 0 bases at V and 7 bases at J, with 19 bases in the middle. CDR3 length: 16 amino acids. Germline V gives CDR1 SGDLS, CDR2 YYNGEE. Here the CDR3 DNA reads TGTGCCAGCAGCGTAGCCCCGGGACTTCAGCAGGGGACCCAGTACTTC. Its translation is CASSVAPGLQQGTQYF.

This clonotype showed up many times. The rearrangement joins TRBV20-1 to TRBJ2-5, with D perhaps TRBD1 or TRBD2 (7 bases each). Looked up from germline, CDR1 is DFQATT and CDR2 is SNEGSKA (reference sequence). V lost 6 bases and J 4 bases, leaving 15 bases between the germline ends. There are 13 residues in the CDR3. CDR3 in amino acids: CSATGGQIETQYF. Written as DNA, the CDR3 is TGCAGTGCCACGGGGGGACAGATAGAGACCCAGTACTTC.

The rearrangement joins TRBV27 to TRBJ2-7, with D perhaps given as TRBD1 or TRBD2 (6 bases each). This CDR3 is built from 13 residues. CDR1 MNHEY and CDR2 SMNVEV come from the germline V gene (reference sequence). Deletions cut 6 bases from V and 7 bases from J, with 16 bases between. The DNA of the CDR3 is TGTGCCAGCAGCTTAAGCCGAGGGGGGGAGCAGTACTTC. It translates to CASSLSRGGEQYF.

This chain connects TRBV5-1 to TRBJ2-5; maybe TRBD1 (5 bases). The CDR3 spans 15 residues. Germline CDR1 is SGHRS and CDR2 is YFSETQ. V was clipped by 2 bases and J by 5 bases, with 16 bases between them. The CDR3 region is CASSLAGSARETQYF. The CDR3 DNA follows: TGCGCCAGCAGCTTAGCAGGGTCTGCAAGGGAGACCCAGTACTTC.

CDR3 sequence: CASSLGGGGFGTDTQYF. CDR3 DNA sequence: TGTGCCAGCAGCTTGGGGGGCGGGGGCTTCGGCACAGATACGCAGTATTTT. The chain joins TRBV5-5 to TRBJ2-3, with D perhaps matching TRBD2 (7 bases). The CDR3 spans 17 residues. The V end was cut by 0 bases, the J end by 1 base, with 15 bases between. Germline assignment: CDR1 SGHKS and CDR2 YYEKEE (reference sequence).

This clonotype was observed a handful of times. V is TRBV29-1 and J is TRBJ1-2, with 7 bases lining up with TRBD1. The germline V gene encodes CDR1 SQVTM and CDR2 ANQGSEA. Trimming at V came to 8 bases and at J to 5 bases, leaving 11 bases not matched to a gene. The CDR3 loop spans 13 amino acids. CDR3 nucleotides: TGCAGCACAGGGGAAACGGCCCAATATGGCTACACCTTC. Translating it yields CSTGETAQYGYTF. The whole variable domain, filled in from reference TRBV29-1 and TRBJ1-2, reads SAVISQKPSRDICQRGTSLTIQCQVDSQVTMMFWYRQQPGQSLTLIATANQGSEATYESGFVIDKFPISRPNLTFSTLTVSNMSPEDSSIYLCSTGETAQYGYTFGSGTRLTVV.

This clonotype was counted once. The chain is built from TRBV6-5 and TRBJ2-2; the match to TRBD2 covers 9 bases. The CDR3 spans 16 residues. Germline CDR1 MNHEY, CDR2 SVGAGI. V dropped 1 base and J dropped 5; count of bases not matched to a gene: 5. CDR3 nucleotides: TGTGCCAGCAGTTACTGGCGGGGGGGTTGGACCGGGGAGCTGTTTTTT. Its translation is CASSYWRGGWTGELFF.

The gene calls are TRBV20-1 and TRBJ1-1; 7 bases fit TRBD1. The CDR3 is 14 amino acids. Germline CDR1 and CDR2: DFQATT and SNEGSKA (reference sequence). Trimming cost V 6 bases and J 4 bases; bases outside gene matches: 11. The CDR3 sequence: CSAERRTGGTEAFF. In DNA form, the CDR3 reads TGCAGTGCGGAAAGAAGGACAGGAGGCACTGAAGCTTTCTTT.

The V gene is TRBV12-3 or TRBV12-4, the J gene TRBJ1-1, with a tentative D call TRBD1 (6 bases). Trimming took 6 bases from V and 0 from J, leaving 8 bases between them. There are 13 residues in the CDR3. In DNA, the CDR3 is TGTGCCAGCAGGACAGGTATGAACACTGAAGCTTTCTTT. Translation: CASRTGMNTEAFF.

The CDR3 sequence: CASSYAAGGPVTQYF. The CDR3, as DNA: TGTGCCAGCAGTTACGCGGCGGGGGGGCCTGTGACCCAGTACTTC. The gene calls are TRBV6-5 and TRBJ2-5; 9 bases match TRBD2. The CDR3 consists of 15 residues. Germline trimming cut 2 bases from V and 7 bases from J; bases unmatched to any gene: 8. Germline lookup yields CDR1 MNHEY and CDR2 SVGAGI.

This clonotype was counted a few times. The CDR3 region has the DNA TGCAGTGCATCCCATCGACAGGGGTCGAATGAAAAACTGTTTTTT. Protein sequence: CSASHRQGSNEKLFF. The V call is TRBV20-1, the J call TRBJ1-4, with TRBD1 identical over 8 bases. Per the germline V gene, CDR1 is DFQATT and CDR2 is SNEGSKA (reference sequence). CDR3 size: 15 residues. With V trimmed by 6 bases and J by 5 bases, 11 bases remained unmatched.

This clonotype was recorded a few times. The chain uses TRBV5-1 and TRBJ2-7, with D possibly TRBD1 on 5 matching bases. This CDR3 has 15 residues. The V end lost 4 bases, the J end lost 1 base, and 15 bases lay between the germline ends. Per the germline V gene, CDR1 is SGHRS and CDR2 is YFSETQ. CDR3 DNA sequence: TGCGCCAGCAGCATAACAGGACCCCCATCCTACGAGCAGTACTTC. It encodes CASSITGPPSYEQYF. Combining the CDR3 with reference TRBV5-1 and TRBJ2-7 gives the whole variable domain KAGVTQTPRYLIKTRGQQVTLSCSPISGHRSVSWYQQTPGQGLQFLFEYFSETQRNKGNFPGRFSGRQFSNSRSEMNVSTLELGDSALYLCASSITGPPSYEQYFGPGTRLTVT.

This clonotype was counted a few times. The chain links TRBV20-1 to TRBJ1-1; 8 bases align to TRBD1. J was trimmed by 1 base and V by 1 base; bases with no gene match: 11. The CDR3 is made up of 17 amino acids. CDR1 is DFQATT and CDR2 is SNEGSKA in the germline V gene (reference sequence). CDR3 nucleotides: TGCAGTGCTAGAGGCAGACAGGGGTTAAGGAAGAACACTGAAGCTTTCTTT. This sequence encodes CSARGRQGLRKNTEAFF.